These 14 T cell receptor beta chains share one sample of origin, sequenced in a study of CD8 T cells in ankylosing spondylitis. Their antigens are not known. Study observations and caveats: Seemingly characteristic of ankylosing spondylitis blood was a TCR beta motif consisting of under ten highly homologous variants.

TCRdb recomputed calls from the 5' RACE reads with MiXCR, one row per CDR3 protein. The repertoire consists of about 330,000 distinct CDR3 sequences, with 7% to 9% occurring once and the leading ten covering roughly 14%. Sequences were obtained from blood, either unsorted or a sorted T cell fraction (not recorded which). The receptors derive from a male donor with ankylosing spondylitis.

The chain recombines TRBV28 with TRBJ2-5, with a tentative D call TRBD1 (6 bases). The CDR3 totals 15 residues. Germline assignment: CDR1 MDHEN and CDR2 SYDVKM. V was cut by 5 bases and J by 7 bases, with 20 bases left in between. CDR3 loop: CASSRHMTGAGTQYF. CDR3 coding DNA: TGTGCCAGCAGTCGACACATGACAGGCGCCGGGACCCAGTACTTC.

This clonotype was seen a handful of times. The chain is built from TRBV4-1 and TRBJ1-2; 9 bases align to TRBD1. This CDR3 has 18 amino acids. Per the germline V gene, CDR1 is MGHRA and CDR2 is YSYEKL. V was clipped by 4 bases and J by 4 bases; unmatched bases: 16. CDR3 coding DNA: TGCGCCAGCAGCCGATCACCCGGGACAGGGTTCGGGAGCTATGGCTACACCTTC. This codes for CASSRSPGTGFGSYGYTF.

The J gene is TRBJ2-5, the V gene TRBV24-1; 7 bases are a match to TRBD1. The CDR3 extends over 15 amino acids. V shed 3 bases and J 5 bases; nucleotides not matched to a gene: 8. The germline gives CDR1 KGHDR, CDR2 SFDVKD. CDR3 region: CATSDTQQGQETQYF. The CDR3 nucleotides read TGTGCCACCAGTGATACACAACAGGGGCAGGAGACCCAGTACTTC.

V is TRBV7-9 and J is TRBJ2-7; D not certain. Germline values: CDR1 SEHNR, CDR2 FQNEAQ (reference sequence). Trimming cost V 8 bases and J 4 bases, with 9 bases left between them. This CDR3 has 11 residues. The CDR3 DNA reads TGTGCCAGCGGGCTCGGGTACGAGCAGTACTTC. Its protein product is CASGLGYEQYF.

This clonotype has a handful of counts. The chain combines TRBV24-1 with TRBJ2-3; D possibly corresponds to TRBD1 (5 bases). V gave up 3 bases and J gave up 2 bases, with 11 bases separating them. This CDR3 is built from 15 residues. Germline assignment: CDR1 KGHDR and CDR2 SFDVKD. The CDR3 DNA sequence: TGTGCCACCAGTGATAGGACACTCCTCACAGATACGCAGTATTTT. Amino acids: CATSDRTLLTDTQYF.

This clonotype was recorded at least ten times. V gene TRBV4-1 combines with J gene TRBJ1-1; D call uncertain. Germline CDR1 is MGHRA and CDR2 is YSYEKL. The CDR3 spans 16 residues. V lost 0 bases, J lost 0 bases, and 11 bases lay in between. CDR3 DNA: TGCGCCAGCAGCCAAGATTCGGGCAGCATGAACACTGAAGCTTTCTTT. It translates to CASSQDSGSMNTEAFF.

V usage is TRBV9 and J usage is TRBJ1-1; 8 bases are shared with TRBD1. V gave up 2 bases and J gave up 11 bases; unmatched junction bases: 20. CDR3 size: 17 residues. Germline-derived CDR1 and CDR2 are SGDLS and YYNGEE. This chain's CDR3 is CASSVCWDRQQNRRAFF. CDR3 bases: TGTGCCAGCAGCGTCTGCTGGGACAGGCAACAAAACCGGCGGGCTTTCTTT.

At least ten counts were recorded for this clonotype. The J gene is TRBJ2-2, the V gene TRBV5-1; the D call may be TRBD1 or TRBD2 (6 bases each). The germline CDR1 and CDR2 sequences are SGHRS and YFSETQ. The CDR3 has 15 residues. Between the trimmed V and J ends, which lost 4 bases and 5 bases, there was a span of 15 bases. The CDR3 DNA reads TGCGCCAGCAGCGTACCGAGGGGGGATACCGGGGAGCTGTTTTTT. Translation gives CASSVPRGDTGELFF.

J is TRBJ2-1 and V is TRBV28; TRBD2 agrees at 7 bases. This CDR3 comprises 16 residues. Germline CDR1 MDHEN, CDR2 SYDVKM. The junction had 11 bases not matched to a gene; V was cut back by 6 bases and J by 3 bases. CDR3 sequence: CASRYAGTTFYNEQFF. The CDR3 DNA reads as TGTGCCAGCAGGTACGCCGGGACTACTTTCTACAATGAGCAGTTCTTC.

The genes are TRBV12-3 or TRBV12-4 and TRBJ1-3; D gene ambiguous. Trimming stripped 7 bases from V and 4 bases from J, with 23 bases between. This CDR3 has 17 residues. In DNA, the CDR3 is TGTGCCAGCACCCTACACTTGACTCCTAATTCCGGAAACACCATATATTTT. Amino acids: CASTLHLTPNSGNTIYF.

V gene TRBV7-2 combines with J gene TRBJ2-7, with D tentatively TRBD1 (5 bases). Germline CDR1 SGHTA, CDR2 FQGNSA. Trimming took off 7 bases at V and 3 bases at J, with 13 bases between the two ends. This CDR3 has 13 residues. Written as DNA, the CDR3 is TGTGCCAGCAACCTTCGTAGGGGCTACGAGCAGTACTTC. This sequence encodes CASNLRRGYEQYF.

This clonotype was seen ten or more times. This chain uses TRBV5-1 with TRBJ2-7; D gene ambiguous. CDR1 and CDR2 from the germline V gene are SGHRS and YFSETQ. V was cut by 6 bases and J by 6 bases, with 16 bases left in between. This CDR3 spans 13 amino acids. The DNA for the CDR3 is TGCGCCAGCAACTCCCATGACAAGGGCGAGCAGTACTTC. It yields the protein CASNSHDKGEQYF. Drawing the rest from reference TRBV5-1 and TRBJ2-7, the complete variable domain is KAGVTQTPRYLIKTRGQQVTLSCSPISGHRSVSWYQQTPGQGLQFLFEYFSETQRNKGNFPGRFSGRQFSNSRSEMNVSTLELGDSALYLCASNSHDKGEQYFGPGTRLTVT.

This clonotype was observed a handful of times. The rearrangement joins TRBV3-1 to TRBJ2-1, with 8 bases fitting TRBD2. Germline V gene sequence: CDR1 LGHDT, CDR2 YNNKEL (reference sequence). The V gene end was trimmed by 1 base and the J gene end by 4 bases; junction bases not matched to a gene: 21. The CDR3 is made up of 21 amino acids. The CDR3 sequence is CASSQAPRGGRREPGYNEQFF. CDR3 nucleotide sequence: TGTGCCAGCAGCCAAGCGCCTCGGGGGGGCAGACGCGAACCGGGTTACAATGAGCAGTTCTTC.

V usage is TRBV20-1 and J usage is TRBJ2-2; D is undetermined. Germline CDR1 and CDR2: DFQATT and SNEGSKA (reference sequence). Trimming stripped 3 bases from V and 7 bases from J, with 12 bases between. This CDR3 spans 13 amino acids. CDR3 loop: CSASQPWGGELFF. CDR3 in DNA: TGCAGTGCTAGTCAACCATGGGGCGGGGAGCTGTTTTTT.